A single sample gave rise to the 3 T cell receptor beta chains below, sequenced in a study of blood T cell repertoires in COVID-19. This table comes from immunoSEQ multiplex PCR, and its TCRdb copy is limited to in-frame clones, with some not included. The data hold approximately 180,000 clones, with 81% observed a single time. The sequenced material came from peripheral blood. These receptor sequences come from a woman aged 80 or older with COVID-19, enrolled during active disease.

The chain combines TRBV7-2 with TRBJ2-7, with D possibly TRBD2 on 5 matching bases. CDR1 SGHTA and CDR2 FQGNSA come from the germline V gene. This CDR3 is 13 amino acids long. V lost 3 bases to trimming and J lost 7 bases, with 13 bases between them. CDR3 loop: CASSFEGFREQYF. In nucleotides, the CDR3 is TGTGCCAGCAGCTTTGAGGGATTTCGGGAGCAGTACTTC.

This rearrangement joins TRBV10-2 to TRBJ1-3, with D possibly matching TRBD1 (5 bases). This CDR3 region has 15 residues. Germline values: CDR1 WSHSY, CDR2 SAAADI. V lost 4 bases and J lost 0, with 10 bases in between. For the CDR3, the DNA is TGCGCCAGCAGTGCCGCAGGGAACTCTGGAAACACCATATATTTT. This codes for CASSAAGNSGNTIYF.

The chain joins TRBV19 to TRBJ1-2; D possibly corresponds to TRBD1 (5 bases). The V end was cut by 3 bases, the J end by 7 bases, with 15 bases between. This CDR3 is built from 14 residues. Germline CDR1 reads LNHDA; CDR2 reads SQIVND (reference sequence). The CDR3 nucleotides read TGTGCCAGTAGTATCGTCGGGGGATGGCGTGGCTACACCTTC. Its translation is CASSIVGGWRGYTF.